This T cell receptor beta chain was observed in a study of blood T cells in healthy people across ages. Then a second PCR, running roughly 6 to 11 cycles, was carried out with a sample-barcoded 5' primer and a J-beta primer mix. Each of the cDNA molecules was tagged by a template-switch adaptor with 12 random nucleotides. TCRdb called the 5' RACE reads again in MiXCR, with one record for every CDR3 protein. The sample has approximately 800,000 distinct CDR3 sequences, about 48% seen once. The CDR3 covers 14 residues. J was trimmed by 4 bases and V by 5 bases; bases with no gene match: 4. CDR1 and CDR2 (germline): ENHRY, SYGVKD. This clonotype was detected a few times. Its antigen remains unknown. Overall study results and limits: The diversity estimates, figures obtained from one million T cells, were considered underestimates. Long-lived donors exceeded aged donors in naive CD4+ cells and diversity.

The sequenced sample was blood. The TCR sequence derives from a man older than 75 in good health. V and J are TRBV10-3 and TRBJ2-1, with 8 bases aligning to TRBD2. The CDR3 sequence is CAISFSGKYNEQFF. In DNA, the CDR3 is TGTGCCATCAGTTTTAGCGGGAAGTACAATGAGCAGTTCTTC.